Listed here are 32 T cell receptor beta chains from one sample, sequenced in a study of OX40 agonist ivuxolimab in advanced cancers. Only in-frame clones appear in the TCRdb table, and some are missing; sequencing was by immunoSEQ multiplex PCR. Here the sample spans tens of thousands of clones, roughly 90% being singletons. The material was CD4+ or CD8+ T cells sorted from blood, obtained in a trial of the OX40 agonist ivuxolimab. The receptors were sampled from an adult with an advanced solid tumor such as melanoma, head and neck, liver or kidney cancer.

This rearrangement joins TRBV7-9 to TRBJ1-2; D perhaps matches TRBD1 (6 bases). Germline-derived CDR1 and CDR2 are SEHNR and FQNEAQ (reference sequence). The CDR3 spans 13 residues. V shed 3 bases and J shed 8 bases, with 13 bases lying between them. The CDR3 reads CASSLNRADGYTF. CDR3 nucleotides: TGTGCCAGCAGCTTGAACAGGGCCGACGGCTACACCTTC.

V usage is TRBV29-1 and J usage is TRBJ2-3, with D possibly matching TRBD2 (5 bases). Germline V gene lookup returns CDR1 SQVTM and CDR2 ANQGSEA. Trimming took 4 bases from V and 2 from J, leaving 7 bases between them. The CDR3 is made up of 12 amino acids. DNA for the CDR3: TGCAGCGTTGCGGGGATCACAGATACGCAGTATTTT. Its translation is CSVAGITDTQYF.

The rearrangement links TRBV19 to TRBJ2-1; perhaps TRBD2 as D (6 bases). Germline assignment: CDR1 LNHDA and CDR2 SQIVND (reference sequence). The CDR3 has 14 amino acids. Deletions cut 4 bases from V and 0 bases from J, with 7 bases between. CDR3 in amino acids: CASSSGASYNEQFF. The DNA of the CDR3 is TGTGCCAGTAGTAGCGGGGCCTCCTACAATGAGCAGTTCTTC.

V is TRBV30 and J is TRBJ2-7; D remains unclear. The V end lost 3 bases, the J end lost 3 bases, and 12 bases lay between the germline ends. The CDR3 is made up of 13 amino acids. Looked up from germline, CDR1 is GTSNPN and CDR2 is SVGIG (reference sequence). This chain's CDR3 is CAWSMRHNYEQYF. In DNA form, the CDR3 reads TGTGCCTGGAGCATGCGACATAACTACGAGCAGTACTTC. Variable domain in full (rest from reference TRBV30 and TRBJ2-7): SQTIHQWPATLVQPVGSPLSLECTVEGTSNPNLYWYRQAAGRGLQLLFYSVGIGQISSEVPQNLSASRPQDRQFILSSKKLLLSDSGFYLCAWSMRHNYEQYFGPGTRLTVT.

The rearrangement links TRBV7-6 to TRBJ2-7, with TRBD1 matching over 7 bases. The CDR3 has 15 residues. Germline V CDR1 and CDR2: SGHVS, FNYEAQ. After removal of 5 bases from V and 2 bases from J, the junction contained 9 bases not matched to a gene. CDR3 sequence: CASSARTGDTYEQYF. For the CDR3, the DNA is TGTGCCAGCAGCGCAAGGACAGGAGATACCTACGAGCAGTACTTC.

In this sample, this clone turned up once. CDR3: CASSFQVTDTQYF. The CDR3 DNA is TGTGCCAGCAGCTTTCAGGTGACAGATACGCAGTATTTT. The chain is built from TRBV7-2 and TRBJ2-3, with D unclear. The germline V gene has CDR1 SGHTA and CDR2 FQGNSA. The CDR3 is 13 residues long. V gave up 3 bases and J gave up 3 bases, with 7 bases separating them.

This sequence joins TRBV19 and TRBJ2-2; D gene unclear. The CDR3 is 11 residues long. Trimming pared 7 bases from V and 6 bases from J, leaving 6 bases between. CDR1 and CDR2 (germline): LNHDA, SQIVND (reference sequence). CDR3 sequence reads: CASKRAGELFF. For the CDR3, the DNA is TGTGCCAGTAAAAGGGCCGGGGAGCTGTTTTTT.

The gene calls are TRBV19 and TRBJ2-3, with D maybe TRBD2 (6 bases). The germline V gene encodes CDR1 LNHDA and CDR2 SQIVND (reference sequence). V shed 3 bases and J shed 1 base, with 14 bases lying between them. The CDR3 covers 16 residues. The CDR3 region is CASSILKGGGTDTQYF. In DNA form, the CDR3 reads TGTGCCAGTAGTATTCTTAAGGGAGGAGGCACAGATACGCAGTATTTT.

The rearrangement uses TRBV28 and TRBJ1-5; a weak D match, TRBD1 (5 bases). Germline values: CDR1 MDHEN, CDR2 SYDVKM. This CDR3 has 12 amino acids. Trimming removed 3 bases at V and 7 bases at J, with 7 bases between. The CDR3 bases are TGTGCCAGCAGTTTCAGGGCGCAGCCCCAGCATTTT. Translated: CASSFRAQPQHF. The variable domain in full, completed from reference TRBV28 and TRBJ1-5, reads DVKVTQSSRYLVKRTGEKVFLECVQDMDHENMFWYRQDPGLGLRLIYFSYDVKMKEKGDIPEGYSVSREKKERFSLILESASTNQTSMYLCASSFRAQPQHFGDGTRLSIL.

The CDR3 nucleotides read TGTGCCAGCAGCATCCCGGGAGAAAACATTCAGTACTTC. Encoded protein: CASSIPGENIQYF. The gene calls are TRBV5-4 and TRBJ2-4; possible D gene TRBD2, 6 bases. Germline lookup yields CDR1 SGHNT and CDR2 YYREEE (reference sequence). V gave up 4 bases and J gave up 5 bases, with 10 bases separating them. This CDR3 has 13 residues.

The rearrangement uses TRBV27 and TRBJ1-1; D uncertain. In germline, CDR1 is MNHEY, CDR2 SMNVEV (reference sequence). This CDR3 is 14 amino acids long. Trimming shortened V by 5 bases and J by 1 base, and 11 bases separated the two germline ends. This CDR3 reads CASSVSLTNTEAFF. The CDR3 DNA follows: TGTGCCAGCAGTGTGTCACTGACGAACACTGAAGCTTTCTTT.

In this sample, this clone turned up once. This CDR3 is CASSESGQGARFNQYF. Written as DNA, the CDR3 is TGTGCCAGCAGTGAATCGGGACAGGGGGCCCGGTTTAACCAGTACTTC. The chain has TRBV2 and TRBJ2-5; 12 bases are shared with TRBD1. The CDR3 is 16 amino acids. CDR1 and CDR2 (germline): SNHLY, FYNNEI. The V gene end was trimmed by 2 bases and the J gene end by 10 bases; junction bases not matched to a gene: 11.

The rearrangement joins TRBV28 to TRBJ2-2, with D maybe TRBD1 (6 bases). This CDR3 contains 16 residues. Germline V gene sequence: CDR1 MDHEN, CDR2 SYDVKM. The germline V and J ends were trimmed by 5 bases and 4 bases, with 17 bases remaining between them. The CDR3 DNA sequence: TGTGCCAGCAGTCACCGACCGGGACACCTCACCGGGGAGCTGTTTTTT. Its translation: CASSHRPGHLTGELFF.

CDR3 protein: CASSAINYGYTF. The CDR3, as DNA: TGTGCCAGTAGTGCGATCAACTATGGCTACACCTTC. This chain joins TRBV19 and TRBJ1-2; D is uncertain. This CDR3 has 12 amino acids. V lost 5 bases and J 2 bases, leaving 6 bases between the germline ends. Per the germline V gene, CDR1 is LNHDA and CDR2 is SQIVND (reference sequence).

V and J are TRBV7-8 and TRBJ2-3; D possibly corresponds to TRBD1 (5 bases). Germline lookup yields CDR1 SGHVS and CDR2 FQNEAQ. V was shortened by 1 base and J by 5 bases, with 16 bases between the two germline ends. The CDR3 runs to 16 residues. The CDR3 region is CASSLESIGVLDTQYF. CDR3 bases: TGTGCCAGCAGCTTAGAGTCGATAGGGGTTTTAGATACGCAGTATTTT.

This chain joins TRBV6-1 and TRBJ2-3; D is perhaps TRBD2 (6 bases). The germline V and J ends were trimmed by 2 bases and 4 bases, with 16 bases remaining between them. Germline CDR1 and CDR2: MNHNS and SASEGT. The length of the CDR3 is 16 residues. Here the CDR3 DNA reads TGTGCCAGCAGTGAAAGGTCGCGGGGCCGGCCAGATACGCAGTATTTT. It is translated as CASSERSRGRPDTQYF.

This chain joins TRBV7-9 and TRBJ1-1; no clear D gene. Trimming removed 5 bases at V and 0 bases at J, with 10 bases between. This CDR3 is 14 amino acids long. Germline-derived CDR1 and CDR2 are SEHNR and FQNEAQ (reference sequence). The CDR3 sequence: CASSPGPVNTEAFF. The CDR3 DNA reads as TGTGCCAGCAGCCCTGGACCAGTGAACACTGAAGCTTTCTTT.

This clone was observed once. The rearrangement links TRBV20-1 to TRBJ2-1; D unresolved. This CDR3 is 11 amino acids long. Germline V gives CDR1 DFQATT, CDR2 SNEGSKA (reference sequence). The V end lost 6 bases, the J end lost 7 bases, and 10 bases lay between the germline ends. CDR3 sequence (DNA): TGCAGTGCCCCAACTTTGAATGAGCAGTTCTTC. Protein product: CSAPTLNEQFF.

The V and J genes are TRBV20-1 and TRBJ1-2, with D unclear. Germline lookup yields CDR1 DFQATT and CDR2 SNEGSKA (reference sequence). Trimming cost V 6 bases and J 4 bases, with 6 bases left between them. This CDR3 contains 10 residues. CDR3 in amino acids: CSAEIYGYTF. The CDR3 DNA follows: TGCAGTGCAGAGATCTATGGCTACACCTTC.

The J gene is TRBJ2-2, the V gene TRBV7-9, with a possible D match to TRBD1 (5 bases). The V end lost 2 bases, the J end lost 1 base, and 11 bases lay between the germline ends. This CDR3 is built from 16 residues. Germline V gene data show CDR1 as SEHNR and CDR2 as FQNEAQ (reference sequence). For the CDR3, the DNA is TGTGCCAGCAGCTTAACCCCCGGACAGAACACCGGGGAGCTGTTTTTT. It yields the protein CASSLTPGQNTGELFF.

The gene calls are TRBV5-1 and TRBJ1-3; weak D call: TRBD1 (5 bases). This CDR3 spans 14 amino acids. From germline, CDR1 is SGHRS and CDR2 YFSETQ. V lost 3 bases and J 0 bases, leaving 7 bases between the germline ends. In DNA form, the CDR3 reads TGCGCCAGCAGCTCAGGGACCTCTGGAAACACCATATATTTT. It specifies CASSSGTSGNTIYF.

The chain uses TRBV6-1 and TRBJ2-7; TRBD1 matches at 8 bases. Germline CDR1 is MNHNS and CDR2 is SASEGT. V gave up 7 bases and J gave up 2 bases; unmatched junction bases: 7. This CDR3 has 14 residues. DNA of the CDR3: TGTGCCAGCACTGGACAGGGTAGTCCCTACGAGCAGTACTTC. Residues: CASTGQGSPYEQYF.

The chain couples TRBV2 to TRBJ1-6; D not resolved. Germline V gene data show CDR1 as SNHLY and CDR2 as FYNNEI. V was trimmed by 3 bases and J by 7 bases, leaving 16 bases between them. This CDR3 spans 16 amino acids. CDR3 protein: CASSEDGVGMNSPLHF. The DNA of the CDR3 is TGTGCCAGCAGTGAGGACGGGGTAGGGATGAATTCACCCCTCCACTTT.

This clone has a single count. The chain uses TRBV19 and TRBJ2-7; D unclear. The V gene's germline CDR1 is LNHDA and CDR2 SQIVND (reference sequence). CDR3 length: 12 residues. V lost 4 bases to trimming and J lost 5 bases, with 9 bases between them. The CDR3, as DNA: TGTGCCAGTAGTACTCAATCAGACGAGCAGTACTTC. Protein sequence: CASSTQSDEQYF.

The gene calls are TRBV27 and TRBJ2-3; D may be TRBD2 (6 bases). The CDR3 is made up of 12 amino acids. V dropped 3 bases and J dropped 12 bases, with 13 bases sitting between them. Per germline, CDR1 MNHEY and CDR2 SMNVEV (reference sequence). The CDR3 DNA follows: TGTGCCAGCAGTTTCCCGGGGGAGTCCCAGTATTTT. Encoded protein: CASSFPGESQYF.

The chain uses TRBV5-1 and TRBJ2-1; 11 positions agree with TRBD2. V was clipped by 2 bases and J by 7 bases; unmatched bases: 8. This CDR3 is built from 16 residues. The germline V gene has CDR1 SGHRS and CDR2 YFSETQ. CDR3 protein: CASSFLAGGSRNEQFF. Written as DNA, the CDR3 is TGCGCCAGCAGCTTCCTAGCGGGGGGTTCCAGGAATGAGCAGTTCTTC.

This clone was detected a few times. This rearrangement joins TRBV5-1 to TRBJ2-3, with a possible D match to TRBD2 (6 bases). Looked up from germline, CDR1 is SGHRS and CDR2 is YFSETQ. Trimming shortened V by 0 bases and J by 0 bases, and 14 bases separated the two germline ends. The CDR3 runs to 17 residues. CDR3 loop: CASSLEGGPTSTDTQYF. CDR3 in DNA: TGCGCCAGCAGCTTGGAAGGAGGGCCTACAAGCACAGATACGCAGTATTTT.

The rearrangement uses TRBV19 and TRBJ1-4; D is perhaps TRBD1 (5 bases). V shed 8 bases and J shed 5 bases, with 12 bases lying between them. Germline V gene data show CDR1 as LNHDA and CDR2 as SQIVND (reference sequence). This CDR3 has 13 residues. This chain's CDR3 is CASWAGKNEKLFF. CDR3 DNA: TGTGCCAGTTGGGCAGGGAAAAATGAAAAACTGTTTTTT.

The chain employs TRBV6-1 and TRBJ1-5, with 8 bases lining up with TRBD1. CDR1 and CDR2 from the germline V gene are MNHNS and SASEGT. The CDR3 extends over 14 amino acids. V lost 8 bases, J lost 2 bases, and 5 bases stayed unmatched. In DNA form, the CDR3 reads TGTGCCAGCGTAAACAGGGGGGGCAATCAGCCCCAGCATTTT. Translating gives CASVNRGGNQPQHF.

J is TRBJ2-7 and V is TRBV9; D may be TRBD1 (7 bases). The V gene lost 4 bases and the J gene lost 7 bases, with 21 bases spanning the gap. The CDR3 has 15 amino acids. Germline values: CDR1 SGDLS, CDR2 YYNGEE. The CDR3 region is CASSLQGSAGGEQYF. CDR3 nucleotides: TGTGCCAGCAGCCTACAGGGGTCTGCAGGGGGGGAGCAGTACTTC.

This clone showed up just once. The chain is built from TRBV5-1 and TRBJ1-2; the D is unclear. The CDR3 has 13 amino acids. With 0 bases removed from V and 2 bases from J, the gap between germline ends came to 5 bases. Per germline, CDR1 SGHRS and CDR2 YFSETQ. The CDR3 reads CASSLAENYGYTF. CDR3 coding DNA: TGCGCCAGCAGCTTGGCAGAAAACTATGGCTACACCTTC.

J is TRBJ1-2 and V is TRBV28; 7 bases are a match to TRBD1. The CDR3 totals 12 residues. V trimming: 6 bases; J trimming: 7 bases; junction bases outside the gene matches: 5. CDR1 MDHEN and CDR2 SYDVKM come from the germline V gene. The CDR3 coding sequence is TGTGCCAGCAGAGGACAGGAGCCTGGCTACACCTTC. It specifies CASRGQEPGYTF.